Included here is one T cell receptor beta chain sequence, with context. Then a second PCR, running roughly 7 to 11 cycles, was carried out with a sample-barcoded 5' primer and a J-beta primer mix. TCRdb processed the 5' RACE reads anew with MiXCR; each CDR3 protein has one entry. There are around 800,000 distinct CDR3 sequences in the sample; roughly 24% occur only once, and approximately 2.9% lies in the top ten. The data were taken from a study of blood T cells in healthy people across ages. V dropped 1 base and J dropped 8 bases, with 14 bases sitting between them. The germline V gene has CDR1 LGHNA and CDR2 YNFKEQ. The CDR3 extends over 14 amino acids. The sample was also reused in another study, on T cells of mothers and their children. As that study records: A few healthy Caucasian mothers served as donors, and their six children did as well. RNA that had been extracted went wholly into cDNA synthesis, at roughly 1.5 ug per 15 ul. In the second PCR, M1S primer introduced barcodes and 2-4 random bases.

The receptor's source is a boy between 5 and 17 years old in good health. The source material was blood. This chain connects TRBV4-2 to TRBJ1-2, with D tentatively TRBD1 (5 bases). The CDR3 loop reads CASSQGDGSGGYTF. In DNA form, the CDR3 reads TGTGCCAGCAGCCAAGGGGACGGCTCTGGGGGCTACACCTTC.